The TCR beta chain under discussion was sequenced for a study of blood T cells in healthy people across ages. Study results and limitations: A roughly linear fall in TCR beta diversity per million T cells was seen with increasing age.

A J-beta primer mix and a sample-barcoded 5' primer were used in a second PCR of roughly 6 to 12 cycles. TCRdb processed the 5' RACE reads anew with MiXCR; each CDR3 protein has one entry. The table includes 800,000 to 900,000 distinct CDR3 sequences, about 59% detected once. The V end was cut by 1 base, the J end by 3 bases, with 9 bases between. The germline V gene encodes CDR1 LGHDT and CDR2 YNNKEL (reference sequence). The CDR3 extends over 14 amino acids. In this sample, this clonotype turned up a few times. The antigen is unknown. The sequenced sample was blood. The receptor comes from a young man in good health. The V and J genes are TRBV3-1 and TRBJ1-2; tentative D call: TRBD1 (5 bases). The CDR3 loop is CASSQGAGYYGYTF. CDR3 sequence (DNA): TGTGCCAGCAGCCAAGGCGCAGGGTACTATGGCTACACCTTC.